The clone carrying this T cell receptor beta chain was seen a few times. Its antigen is undetermined. This entry comes from a study of blood T cells in healthy people across ages. Findings and limits, study-wide: Strong correlation existed between TCR beta diversity and naive T cell percentage.

Each sample yielded at least 6 million isolated PBMCs. Alongside a J-beta primer mix, a sample-barcoded 5' primer served in a second PCR lasting about 7 to 11 cycles. With 12 random nucleotides, a template-switch adaptor tagged each individual cDNA molecule. TCRdb ran MiXCR on the 5' RACE reads and lists one entry per CDR3 protein. The sample has some 880,000 distinct CDR3 sequences; around 36% are singletons. CDR3 size: 15 residues. V was shortened by 0 bases and J by 5 bases, with 13 bases between the two germline ends. Per germline, CDR1 MGHRA and CDR2 YSYEKL. Sequenced material: blood. This TCR was recovered from a man aged 18 to 29 in good health. This chain uses TRBV4-1 with TRBJ2-5, with D possibly being TRBD1 or TRBD2 (6 bases each). The CDR3 DNA follows: TGCGCCAGCAGCCAAGATTATGGGGGGCTGGAGACCCAGTACTTC. Translation gives CASSQDYGGLETQYF.